These 9 T cell receptor beta chains originate from one sample sequenced in a study of blood T cell repertoires in COVID-19. The data were produced by immunoSEQ multiplex PCR, yet TCRdb's version contains in-frame clones alone and is incomplete. The sample includes about 210,000 clones, roughly 84% of them seen just once. Sequencing was done on a sample of peripheral blood. Every receptor here comes from a woman aged 80 or older with COVID-19, enrolled during active disease.

The chain has TRBV6-5 and TRBJ2-7; no clear D gene. The length of the CDR3 is 13 residues. V lost 6 bases and J 1 base, leaving 10 bases between the germline ends. Per the germline V gene, CDR1 is MNHEY and CDR2 is SVGAGI. The CDR3 coding sequence is TGTGCCAGCAGCGTACCAGGATCCTACGAGCAGTACTTC. Translation gives CASSVPGSYEQYF.

The chain recombines TRBV12-3 or TRBV12-4 with TRBJ1-1; TRBD1 aligns across 8 bases. V shed 5 bases and J 10 bases; nucleotides not matched to a gene: 6. CDR3 length: 12 amino acids. CDR3 protein: CASSSRQGRAFF. As DNA, the CDR3 is TGTGCCAGCAGTAGCCGACAGGGGCGAGCTTTCTTT.

This chain links TRBV27 with TRBJ1-1, with D unresolved. CDR1 is MNHEY and CDR2 is SMNVEV in the germline V gene (reference sequence). V gave up 6 bases and J gave up 0 bases, with 5 bases separating them. CDR3 length equals 12 residues. CDR3: CASRRLNTEAFF. The DNA for the CDR3 is TGTGCCAGCAGGAGGTTGAACACTGAAGCTTTCTTT.

The chain joins TRBV7-9 to TRBJ2-3; D possibly corresponds to TRBD1 (5 bases). The CDR3 extends over 14 amino acids. CDR1 is SEHNR, CDR2 FQNEAQ, per germline (reference sequence). The germline V and J ends were trimmed by 7 bases and 0 bases, with 11 bases remaining between them. The CDR3: CASIQQESTDTQYF. The CDR3 nucleotides are TGTGCCAGCATCCAACAGGAAAGCACAGATACGCAGTATTTT.

This rearrangement joins TRBV3-1 (or the pseudogene TRBV3-2) to TRBJ2-5; 7 nucleotides line up with TRBD2. Germline V gives CDR1 LGHDT, CDR2 YNNKEL (reference sequence). The ends lost 3 bases at V and 1 base at J; junction bases unmatched: 5. There are 15 residues in the CDR3. The CDR3 region is CASSQRDYIQETQYF. The CDR3 nucleotides read TGTGCCAGCAGCCAGAGGGACTATATCCAAGAGACCCAGTACTTC.

V usage is TRBV6-6 and J usage is TRBJ1-3, with no clear D. Deletions cut 2 bases from V and 0 bases from J, with 5 bases between. Looked up from germline, CDR1 is MNHNY and CDR2 is SVGAGI (reference sequence). The CDR3 is 14 residues long. Here the CDR3 reads CASSYTYSGNTIYF. As DNA, the CDR3 is TGTGCCAGCAGTTACACTTACTCTGGAAACACCATATATTTT.

This clone was counted once. This chain uses TRBV5-4 with TRBJ2-6; 8 positions agree with TRBD1. V lost 0 bases, J lost 0 bases, and 2 bases stayed unmatched. Germline lookup yields CDR1 SGHNT and CDR2 YYREEE (reference sequence). This CDR3 has 17 residues. The CDR3: CASSLGGTGSGANVLTF. The CDR3 bases are TGTGCCAGCAGCTTGGGCGGGACAGGCTCTGGGGCCAACGTCCTGACTTTC.

This rearrangement joins TRBV10-3 to TRBJ1-1; no clear D. V lost 9 bases, J lost 4 bases, and 12 bases lay in between. Per germline, CDR1 ENHRY and CDR2 SYGVKD. The CDR3 is made up of 12 amino acids. The CDR3 DNA follows: TGTGCCATTAGAGGCCCCGGCACTGAAGCTTTCTTT. Encoded protein: CAIRGPGTEAFF.

This clone was recorded only once. The rearrangement links TRBV19 to TRBJ2-2, with 7 nucleotides matching TRBD2. This CDR3 has 13 amino acids. Germline CDR1 LNHDA, CDR2 SQIVND (reference sequence). V trimming: 11 bases; J trimming: 4 bases; junction bases outside the gene matches: 7. The DNA for the CDR3 is TGTGCCGGAGGGAGGGTTGGCACCGGGGAGCTGTTTTTT. Encoded protein: CAGGRVGTGELFF.